This TCR beta chain was captured in a study of T cells in localized non-small cell lung cancer. TCRdb keeps only in-frame clones here, not all; method: immunoSEQ multiplex PCR. The sample lists 25,000 to 35,000 clones; 90% were seen once. This clone has only a few counts. Its target is unknown. Overall study results and limits: Uninvolved adjacent lung showed higher T cell clonality than tumor. In adjacent lung appeared a median 57 of the top 100 tumor clones.

Material: peripheral blood, obtained before any cancer treatment. The clonotype was recovered from a woman aged 40-69 years with stage I lung adenocarcinoma.

CDR3 loop: CASSSRLGQVTDTQYF. Written as DNA, the CDR3 is TGTGCCAGCAGCTCCCGGCTGGGACAGGTTACAGATACGCAGTATTTT. The V gene is TRBV13, the J gene TRBJ2-3; 8 bases agree with TRBD1. The CDR3 totals 16 residues. With 4 bases clipped from V and 3 bases from J, the junction kept 9 bases outside the gene matches. Germline lookup yields CDR1 PRHDT and CDR2 FYEKMQ (reference sequence).